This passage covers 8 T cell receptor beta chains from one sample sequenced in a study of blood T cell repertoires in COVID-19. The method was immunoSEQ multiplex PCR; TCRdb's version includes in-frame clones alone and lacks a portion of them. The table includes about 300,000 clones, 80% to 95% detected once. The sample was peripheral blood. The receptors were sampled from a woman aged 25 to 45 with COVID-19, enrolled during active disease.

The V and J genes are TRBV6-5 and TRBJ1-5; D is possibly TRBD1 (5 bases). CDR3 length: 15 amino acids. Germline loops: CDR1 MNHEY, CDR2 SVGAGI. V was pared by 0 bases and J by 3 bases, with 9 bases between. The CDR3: CASSYSRQLNQPQHF. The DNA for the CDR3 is TGTGCCAGCAGTTACTCGAGACAGCTCAATCAGCCCCAGCATTTT.

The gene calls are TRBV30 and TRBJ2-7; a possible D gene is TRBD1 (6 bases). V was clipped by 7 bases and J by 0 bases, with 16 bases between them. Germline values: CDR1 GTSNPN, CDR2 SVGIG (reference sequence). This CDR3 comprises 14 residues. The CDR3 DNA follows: TGTGCCTCGCTACGACAGGACAGCTCCTACGAGCAGTACTTC. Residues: CASLRQDSSYEQYF.

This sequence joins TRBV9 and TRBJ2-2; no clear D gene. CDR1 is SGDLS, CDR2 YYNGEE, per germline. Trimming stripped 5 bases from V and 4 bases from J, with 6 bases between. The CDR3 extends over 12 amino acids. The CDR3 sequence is CASRAVTGELFF. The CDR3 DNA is TGTGCCAGCAGGGCAGTCACCGGGGAGCTGTTTTTT. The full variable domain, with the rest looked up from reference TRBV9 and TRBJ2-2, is DSGVTQTPKHLITATGQRVTLRCSPRSGDLSVYWYQQSLDQGLQFLIQYYNGEERAKGNILERFSAQQFPDLHSELNLSSLELGDSALYFCASRAVTGELFFGEGSRLTVL.

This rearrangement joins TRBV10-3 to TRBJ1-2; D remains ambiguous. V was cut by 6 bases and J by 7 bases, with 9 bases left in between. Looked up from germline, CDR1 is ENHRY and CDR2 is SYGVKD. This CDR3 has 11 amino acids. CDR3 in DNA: TGTGCCATCAGCCCCGGGATTGGCTACACCTTC. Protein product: CAISPGIGYTF.

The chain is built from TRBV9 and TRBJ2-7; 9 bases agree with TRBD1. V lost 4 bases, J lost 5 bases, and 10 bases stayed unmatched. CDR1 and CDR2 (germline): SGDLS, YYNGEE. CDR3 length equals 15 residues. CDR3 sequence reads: CASSPLGTGYDEQYF. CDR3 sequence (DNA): TGTGCCAGCAGCCCCCTAGGGACAGGGTATGACGAGCAGTACTTC.

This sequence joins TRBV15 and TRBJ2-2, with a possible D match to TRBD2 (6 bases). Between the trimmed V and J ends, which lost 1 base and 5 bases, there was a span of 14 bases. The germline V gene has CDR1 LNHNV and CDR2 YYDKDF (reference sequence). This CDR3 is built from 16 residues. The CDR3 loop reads CATSRVRAGNTGELFF. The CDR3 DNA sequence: TGTGCCACCAGCAGAGTCAGGGCGGGGAATACCGGGGAGCTGTTTTTT.

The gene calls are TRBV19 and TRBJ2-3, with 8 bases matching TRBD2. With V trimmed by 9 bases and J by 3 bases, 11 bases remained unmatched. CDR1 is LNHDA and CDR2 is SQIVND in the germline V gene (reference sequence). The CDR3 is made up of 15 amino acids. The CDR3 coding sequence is TGTGCCAGCAAGGAAGCGGGAGTCCCAACAGATACGCAGTATTTT. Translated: CASKEAGVPTDTQYF.

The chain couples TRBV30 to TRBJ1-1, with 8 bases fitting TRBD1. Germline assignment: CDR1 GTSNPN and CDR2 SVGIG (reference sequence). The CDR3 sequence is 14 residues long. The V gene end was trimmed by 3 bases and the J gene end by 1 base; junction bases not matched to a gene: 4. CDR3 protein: CAWRPGQGNTEAFF. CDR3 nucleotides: TGTGCCTGGAGACCTGGACAGGGGAACACTGAAGCTTTCTTT.